Listed below are T cell receptor beta chains from one sample, sequenced in a study of T cells in Graves' hyperthyroidism and ophthalmopathy. TCRdb re-analysed the multiplex PCR reads in MiXCR, keeping a single row per CDR3 protein. The sample records more than 500,000 distinct CDR3 sequences, roughly 15% being singletons. Input material: blood. The receptors derive from a woman in her forties with Graves' ophthalmopathy. The CDR3 runs from the conserved cysteine through the conserved F or W. Fields, in order: D gene, V gene, clone size, J gene, CDR3 protein, CDR3 DNA. D genes are given only for firm matches. Clone size is shown for a subset of rows, as once, few, many or a class of expanded clone.

-	TRBV12-3/TRBV12-4	many	TRBJ1-6	CASSFRRGGQNSPLHF	TGTGCCAGCAGTTTCCGGCGGGGGGGGCAGAATTCACCCCTCCACTTT
TRBD2	TRBV28	many	TRBJ2-5	CASRIRPGLAGGETQYF	TGTGCCAGCAGGATACGGCCGGGACTAGCGGGAGGAGAGACCCAGTACTTC
-	TRBV7-2	-	TRBJ1-3	CASSQMIRSGNTIYF	TGTGCCAGCAGCCAGATGATCCGCTCTGGAAACACCATATATTTT
TRBD2	TRBV2	many	TRBJ2-5	CASKGPSGIGETQYF	TGTGCCAGCAAGGGACCTAGCGGGATAGGGGAGACCCAGTACTTC
TRBD1	TRBV20-1	many	TRBJ1-3	CSAKQGWGNTIYF	TGCAGTGCTAAACAGGGGTGGGGAAACACCATATATTTT
TRBD1	TRBV19	many	TRBJ1-5	CASSKGGQGRSNQPQHF	TGTGCCAGTAGTAAGGGGGGACAGGGGCGAAGCAATCAGCCCCAGCATTTT
TRBD1	TRBV11-2	many	TRBJ1-3	CASSLTLNRGRIGNTIYF	TGTGCCAGCAGCCTAACCCTCAACAGGGGTCGGATAGGAAACACCATATATTTT
-	TRBV12-3/TRBV12-4	many	TRBJ1-5	CASSTQGGIYQPQHF	TGTGCCAGCAGTACCCAGGGTGGAATTTATCAGCCCCAGCATTTT
TRBD2	TRBV6-2/TRBV6-3	few	TRBJ2-2	CASRPTGTSGRRAGELFF	TGTGCCAGCAGACCCACCGGGACTAGCGGGAGGCGGGCCGGGGAGCTGTTTTTT
-	TRBV12-3/TRBV12-4	-	TRBJ2-7	CASSLGVLGEQYF	TGTGCCAGCAGTTTAGGAGTTCTTGGCGAGCAGTACTTC
-	TRBV18	many	TRBJ2-6	CASSQGVSGANVLTF	TGTGCCAGCTCACAAGGCGTCTCTGGGGCCAACGTCCTGACTTTC
-	TRBV20-1	few	TRBJ2-7	CSTTPSWGEYEQYF	TGCAGTACCACCCCCAGTTGGGGGGAATACGAGCAGTACTTC
-	TRBV28	-	TRBJ2-5	CASTNEGLETQYF	TGTGCCAGCACCAACGAGGGTCTCGAGACCCAGTACTTC
TRBD2	TRBV4-1	-	TRBJ2-2	CASSQSGSPSSGELFF	TGCGCCAGCAGCCAAAGCGGGAGCCCCTCGAGCGGGGAGCTGTTTTTT
-	TRBV4-2	few	TRBJ1-5	CASSLNKNSNQPQHF	TGTGCCAGCAGCCTCAATAAGAATAGCAATCAGCCCCAGCATTTT
-	TRBV12-3/TRBV12-4	many	TRBJ2-2	CASSYVGRTNTGELFF	TGTGCCAGCAGCTATGTTGGCCGAACGAACACCGGGGAGCTGTTTTTT
TRBD1	TRBV27	many	TRBJ1-1	CASKGGQGGAFF	TGTGCCAGCAAAGGAGGACAGGGAGGAGCTTTCTTT
TRBD1	TRBV19	many	TRBJ1-1	CASLAGGQGAWTEAFF	TGTGCCAGTCTGGCTGGGGGACAGGGGGCTTGGACTGAAGCTTTCTTT
-	TRBV27	many	TRBJ1-2	CASSPRTAGYGYTF	TGTGCCAGCAGTCCAAGGACGGCTGGCTATGGCTACACCTTC
TRBD1	TRBV7-3	-	TRBJ1-1	CASSLTVDRVQMNTEAFF	TGTGCCAGCAGCTTAACGGTCGACAGGGTTCAAATGAACACTGAAGCTTTCTTT
-	TRBV30	many	TRBJ1-5	CAWSVLGNQPQHF	TGTGCCTGGAGTGTACTCGGCAATCAGCCCCAGCATTTT
-	TRBV29-1	many	TRBJ1-1	CSVEGQEFTEAFF	TGCAGCGTTGAAGGGCAGGAGTTCACTGAAGCTTTCTTT
-	TRBV6-5	many	TRBJ1-2	CASSSGHYYGYTF	TGTGCCAGCAGTTCCGGACATTACTATGGCTACACCTTC
-	TRBV7-8	many	TRBJ2-7	CASSSRLVHYEQYF	TGTGCCAGCAGCTCCAGGTTGGTACACTACGAGCAGTACTTC
TRBD1	TRBV12-3/TRBV12-4	many	TRBJ2-6	CASRPDRALSGANVLTF	TGTGCCAGCCGTCCTGACAGGGCATTATCTGGGGCCAACGTCCTGACTTTC
-	TRBV12-3/TRBV12-4	many	TRBJ1-1	CASSFWGGGDTEAFF	TGTGCCAGCAGTTTTTGGGGAGGGGGTGACACTGAAGCTTTCTTT
-	TRBV20-1	many	TRBJ1-5	CSARETVGQPQHF	TGCAGTGCTAGGGAGACAGTTGGTCAGCCCCAGCATTTT
-	TRBV18	many	TRBJ2-7	CASSPDTFSYEQYF	TGTGCCAGCTCACCCGACACATTTTCCTACGAGCAGTACTTC
TRBD1	TRBV25-1	many	TRBJ2-5	CASSGRQGAEETQYF	TGTGCCAGCAGTGGACGACAGGGGGCAGAAGAGACCCAGTACTTC
TRBD1	TRBV20-1	-	TRBJ1-1	CSARGTGDYHTEAFF	TGCAGTGCTAGAGGGACAGGGGATTACCACACTGAAGCTTTCTTT
-	TRBV30	many	TRBJ1-2	CASRQTLLYGYTF	TGTGCCTCACGACAGACACTGCTCTATGGCTACACCTTC
TRBD1	TRBV5-5	-	TRBJ2-4	CASIRSGTGPGNIQYF	TGTGCCAGCATTCGAAGCGGGACAGGGCCAGGAAACATTCAGTACTTC
TRBD1	TRBV20-1	-	TRBJ1-3	CSAYRGQVSGNTIYF	TGCAGTGCTTACCGGGGACAGGTCTCTGGAAACACCATATATTTT